The 7 T cell receptor beta chains below come from one sample, sequenced in a study of blood T cell repertoires in COVID-19. Generated by immunoSEQ multiplex PCR, the TCRdb table keeps only in-frame clones and is missing some. The data hold about 170,000 clones, with 65% to 90% observed a single time. The sample consisted of peripheral blood. These receptors were taken from a middle-aged woman with COVID-19, enrolled during active disease.

V usage is TRBV6-2 or TRBV6-3 and J usage is TRBJ2-7, with D possibly matching TRBD1 (5 bases). Trimming cost V 7 bases and J 3 bases, with 16 bases left between them. The germline V gene has CDR1 MNHEY and CDR2 SVGEGT. The CDR3 covers 14 residues. CDR3 sequence reads: CASTPRAPYYEQYF. The CDR3 coding sequence is TGTGCCAGCACCCCCAGGGCCCCCTACTACGAGCAGTACTTC.

J is TRBJ2-1 and V is TRBV2, with 8 positions matching TRBD2. The CDR3 length is 15 residues. Germline-derived CDR1 and CDR2 are SNHLY and FYNNEI. V dropped 5 bases and J dropped 7; count of bases not matched to a gene: 10. In nucleotides, the CDR3 is TGTGCCAGCAGTCCCTCCGGGGGGGCCTGGAATGAGCAGTTCTTC. This gives the protein CASSPSGGAWNEQFF.

The chain recombines TRBV4-1 with TRBJ2-3, with D hard to call. V was clipped by 1 base and J by 4 bases, with 12 bases between them. CDR3 size: 15 residues. CDR1 is MGHRA, CDR2 YSYEKL, per germline. As DNA, the CDR3 is TGCGCCAGCAGCCAAGGCGTAGTGATATCAGATACGCAGTATTTT. This translates into CASSQGVVISDTQYF.

This chain links TRBV4-1 with TRBJ1-2; a possible D gene is TRBD1 (5 bases). Germline-derived CDR1 and CDR2 are MGHRA and YSYEKL. Trimming stripped 0 bases from V and 6 bases from J, with 14 bases between. CDR3 length: 15 amino acids. The CDR3 region has the DNA TGCGCCAGCAGCCAAGATGTGCAGGGCGGGGATGGCTACACCTTC. The encoded protein is CASSQDVQGGDGYTF.

CDR3 amino acids: CASSIAAGNYGYTF. CDR3 DNA sequence: TGTGCCAGTAGTATAGCTGCAGGGAACTATGGCTACACCTTC. This chain connects TRBV19 to TRBJ1-2; D might be TRBD1 (5 bases). Trimming took 1 base from V and 2 from J, leaving 8 bases between them. Per germline, CDR1 LNHDA and CDR2 SQIVND (reference sequence). There are 14 residues in the CDR3.

The sample holds a few counts of this clone. The chain uses TRBV29-1 and TRBJ2-7, with 7 bases fitting TRBD2. Germline values: CDR1 SQVTM, CDR2 ANQGSEA. The CDR3 spans 12 residues. V dropped 4 bases and J dropped 4; count of bases not matched to a gene: 4. This chain's CDR3 is CSVATSLYEQYF. The CDR3 DNA reads TGCAGCGTTGCGACTAGCTTGTACGAGCAGTACTTC.

The chain couples TRBV6-5 to TRBJ1-2; 7 bases align to TRBD1. Germline V gives CDR1 MNHEY, CDR2 SVGAGI. The length of the CDR3 is 11 residues. After removal of 7 bases from V and 7 bases from J, the junction contained 3 bases not matched to a gene. CDR3 amino acids: CASTYRGGYTF. The CDR3 nucleotides are TGTGCCAGCACCTACAGGGGTGGCTACACCTTC.